This TCR beta chain was recovered during a study of blood T cell repertoires in COVID-19 (dated by TCRdb to 2020 to 2021). Broadly, across the study: Collaborator samples came from the United States, Italy and Spain and covered acute and convalescent phases of COVID-19. The material from the prospective study consisted of cDNA or gDNA derived from T cells, B-cell-depleted T cells, or PBMCs. The samples were drawn from two sources: the first 160 participants of the ongoing ImmuneRACE study, and over 950 subjects contributed by 6 global collaborators. Where available, HLA class I and class II types were taken from metadata supplied by the sample provider and were not determined by assay-based typing. Subjects who had been exposed to COVID-19, were actively infected with it, or had recovered from it provided the deeply sampled blood TCRbeta repertoires that made up the dataset. Nearly every sample came with metadata listing a de-identified subject ID, COVID-19 status, age in years and sex. A freely available public database, intended as a resource for researchers studying the immune response to SARS-CoV-2, is where the repertoires were released. The research as a whole found: Clinical and demographic metadata were provided uncurated, with the amount varying by source and participant.

TCRbeta CDR3 regions were amplified from genomic DNA by means of the immunoSEQ Assay, a bias-controlled multiplex PCR. Per the source publication's procedure: Nucleated cell counts per sample were estimated from amplification of reference gene primers within the assay. To quantify the absolute abundance of each unique TCRbeta CDR3 rearrangement, sequence reads were collapsed and filtered. For each sample, productive Simpson clonality was calculated as the square root of Simpson's diversity index over productive rearrangements. TCRdb limited this immuneACCESS table to in-frame rearrangements with V and J called. A share of clones is missing; checked studies link under half to unresolved V genes, and the rest is unexplained. V, J and clone size are those of that table, while D and trimming were read from the DNA. The sample yields 70,000 or so clones; more than 75% were counted once. The ten largest clones add up to around 15% of the sample.

The collaborating institutions used their own protocols to collect whole blood in K2EDTA tubes. Collaborator samples were shipped for TCRbeta analysis as frozen whole blood, isolated PBMCs, or DNA extracted from either sample type. This clone has only a few counts. The clone's antigen remains unknown. There are no base qualities to consult, and no much larger clone falls within one base. From the germline V gene (reference sequence), CDR1 is SGHKS and CDR2 is YYEKEE. V is reduced by 0 bases and J by 4 bases, leaving a spacing of 4 bases between them. The CDR3 goes from the cysteine to the phenylalanine over 12 residues. The read is trimmed to its CDR3 DNA, 36 bases read in frame from base 1.

This receptor was taken from a human donor in a cohort sampled during active COVID-19. The sample comprised peripheral blood. This chain is built from TRBV5-5 and TRBJ1-2, with no confident D gene call. CDR3 reads: CASSLDGYGYTF. At the DNA level, the sequence is TGTGCCAGCAGCTTGGACGGCTATGGCTACACCTTC.